Listed here are 28 T cell receptor beta chains from one sample, sequenced in a study of T cells in localized non-small cell lung cancer. Repertoires were generated with immunoSEQ multiplex PCR, while TCRdb's copy carries only in-frame clones and drops some. Of 25,000 to 30,000 clones listed, approximately 90% are singletons. This sample comprised peripheral blood, obtained before any cancer treatment. Receptor source: a female donor aged 60 or older with stage I lung adenocarcinoma.

The chain is built from TRBV15 and TRBJ1-1; perhaps TRBD1 as D (5 bases). There are 14 residues in the CDR3. The germline V and J ends were trimmed by 1 base and 0 bases, with 6 bases remaining between them. Germline values: CDR1 LNHNV, CDR2 YYDKDF (reference sequence). The CDR3 loop is CATSRAGMNTEAFF. The DNA of the CDR3 is TGTGCCACCAGCAGAGCAGGGATGAACACTGAAGCTTTCTTT.

The V and J genes are TRBV19 and TRBJ1-4, with unresolved D. The CDR3 is 14 residues long. Trimming took off 4 bases at V and 4 bases at J, with 10 bases between the two ends. The V gene's germline CDR1 is LNHDA and CDR2 SQIVND (reference sequence). The CDR3 here is CASSRSQNNEKLFF. As DNA, the CDR3 is TGTGCCAGTAGTAGAAGTCAGAATAATGAAAAACTGTTTTTT.

V gene TRBV5-5 combines with J gene TRBJ2-7; 11 bases map to TRBD2. Germline CDR1 SGHKS, CDR2 YYEKEE (reference sequence). Germline trimming cut 3 bases from V and 3 bases from J; bases unmatched to any gene: 8. The CDR3 extends over 16 amino acids. In DNA, the CDR3 is TGTGCCAGCAGCTCCACCGGGACTAGCGGATACTACGAGCAGTACTTC. It specifies CASSSTGTSGYYEQYF.

This rearrangement joins TRBV6-1 to TRBJ1-5; D call uncertain. The CDR3 sequence is 15 residues long. Germline V gives CDR1 MNHNS, CDR2 SASEGT. The V end lost 7 bases, the J end lost 6 bases, and 19 bases lay between the germline ends. The CDR3 DNA sequence: TGTGCCAGCACTAAAACGGGAGGAGATCGTCAGCCCCAGCATTTT. As protein: CASTKTGGDRQPQHF.

The chain combines TRBV19 with TRBJ1-6; no clear D. The V and J ends lost 8 bases and 7 bases respectively, with 9 bases between them. This CDR3 has 12 amino acids. The germline V gene has CDR1 LNHDA and CDR2 SQIVND (reference sequence). The CDR3 DNA follows: TGTGCCAGTGCCCATGGGAATTCACCCCTCCACTTT. It codes for CASAHGNSPLHF.

The chain is built from TRBV5-1 and TRBJ2-1; the D is unclear. V lost 4 bases and J lost 2, with 22 bases in between. The CDR3 is 18 amino acids. The V gene's germline CDR1 is SGHRS and CDR2 YFSETQ. CDR3 bases: TGCGCCAGCAGCGAATACCCTATGTTTTCTAGAACCTACAATGAGCAGTTCTTC. The encoded protein is CASSEYPMFSRTYNEQFF.

This chain uses TRBV18 with TRBJ2-5; no clear D gene. The CDR3 sequence is 15 residues long. V shed 3 bases and J shed 0 bases, with 11 bases lying between them. The germline gives CDR1 KGHSH, CDR2 LQKENI. CDR3 loop: CASSPFTADQETQYF. The DNA of the CDR3 is TGTGCCAGCTCACCTTTTACGGCCGACCAAGAGACCCAGTACTTC.

The chain uses TRBV4-2 and TRBJ2-7; no definite D call. CDR3 size: 13 residues. Looked up from germline, CDR1 is LGHNA and CDR2 is YNFKEQ. Trimming stripped 0 bases from V and 6 bases from J, with 9 bases between. The CDR3 DNA reads TGTGCCAGCAGCCAAGAAGGGTGGAGCGAGCAGTACTTC. Its protein product is CASSQEGWSEQYF.

V is TRBV19 and J is TRBJ2-2; TRBD2 matches 12 bases. V shed 2 bases, J shed 6 bases, and the junction held 4 bases outside the gene matches. Germline V gene data show CDR1 as LNHDA and CDR2 as SQIVND (reference sequence). The length of the CDR3 is 16 residues. The CDR3 nucleotides are TGTGCCAGTAGTATATGGACTAGCGGGAAGTCCGGGGAGCTGTTTTTT. This codes for CASSIWTSGKSGELFF.

The chain recombines TRBV6-6 with TRBJ1-5; TRBD1 aligns across 10 bases. Trimming at V came to 5 bases and at J to 5 bases, leaving 3 bases not matched to a gene. The CDR3 runs 14 residues. Germline V CDR1 and CDR2: MNHNY, SVGAGI (reference sequence). DNA for the CDR3: TGTGCCAGCAGTCCGGGACAGGGGTATCAGCCCCAGCATTTT. Its protein product is CASSPGQGYQPQHF.

V gene TRBV7-2 combines with J gene TRBJ1-1; a weak D match, TRBD1 (5 bases). The CDR3 has 13 amino acids. Germline CDR1 and CDR2: SGHTA and FQGNSA. The germline V and J ends were trimmed by 5 bases and 3 bases, with 10 bases remaining between them. The CDR3 nucleotides read TGTGCCAGCAGCCGCCCGGGGGACACTGAAGCTTTCTTT. Amino acid sequence: CASSRPGDTEAFF.

This chain joins TRBV23-1 and TRBJ2-1; D is undetermined. TRBV23-1 is reported as an ORF; its role is uncertain. The length of the CDR3 is 17 residues. Trimming left V 6 bases short and J 5 bases short, with 23 bases between. The CDR3 here is CASSRGVPAHPNNEQFF. In nucleotides, the CDR3 is TGCGCCAGCAGCCGAGGCGTCCCGGCGCATCCGAACAATGAGCAGTTCTTC.

This chain connects TRBV6-5 to TRBJ2-3, with 7 bases lining up with TRBD1. The V segment lost 6 bases and the J segment 3 bases; nucleotides outside the gene matches: 6. From germline, CDR1 is MNHEY and CDR2 SVGAGI. The CDR3 loop spans 14 amino acids. Written as DNA, the CDR3 is TGTGCCAGCAGACAATACAGGGGAACAGATACGCAGTATTTT. Protein: CASRQYRGTDTQYF.

The chain employs TRBV7-2 and TRBJ1-4; D is undetermined. From germline, CDR1 is SGHTA and CDR2 FQGNSA. This CDR3 has 16 amino acids. V lost 5 bases and J 7 bases, leaving 20 bases between the germline ends. The chain's CDR3 is CASSRNAPGVGEKLFF. In DNA, the CDR3 is TGTGCCAGCAGCCGAAATGCCCCGGGTGTTGGTGAAAAACTGTTTTTT.

The chain is built from TRBV5-4 and TRBJ2-3, with 12 bases matching TRBD2. The V segment lost 1 base and the J segment 5 bases; nucleotides outside the gene matches: 8. CDR1 is SGHNT and CDR2 is YYREEE in the germline V gene (reference sequence). This CDR3 region has 17 residues. The CDR3, as DNA: TGTGCCAGCAGCTTGAGGGCTAGCGGGAGGGGTGGAGATACGCAGTATTTT. This sequence encodes CASSLRASGRGGDTQYF.

The chain employs TRBV7-9 and TRBJ2-7; D possibly corresponds to TRBD2 (5 bases). V was trimmed by 5 bases and J by 4 bases, leaving 15 bases between them. Germline V gives CDR1 SEHNR, CDR2 FQNEAQ (reference sequence). This CDR3 has 14 residues. As DNA, the CDR3 is TGTGCCAGCAGCGATTCCCGGGGATTTTACGAGCAGTACTTC. Protein: CASSDSRGFYEQYF.

The chain employs TRBV7-9 and TRBJ2-5; 7 nucleotides align to TRBD2. From germline, CDR1 is SEHNR and CDR2 FQNEAQ (reference sequence). CDR3 length: 14 amino acids. V lost 5 bases and J lost 1; bases outside the gene matches: 4. The CDR3 nucleotides are TGTGCCAGCAGCCCAAGGACTAGCCAAGAGACCCAGTACTTC. Amino acid sequence: CASSPRTSQETQYF. The complete variable domain, with remaining parts taken from reference TRBV7-9 and TRBJ2-5, reads DTGVSQNPRHKITKRGQNVTFRCDPISEHNRLYWYRQTLGQGPEFLTYFQNEAQLEKSRLLSDRFSAERPKGSFSTLEIQRTEQGDSAMYLCASSPRTSQETQYFGPGTRLLVL.

J is TRBJ2-3 and V is TRBV5-1, with 9 bases matching TRBD2. Trimming took 4 bases from V and 6 from J; bases not matched to a gene: 12. Germline V lookup: CDR1 SGHRS, CDR2 YFSETQ. The CDR3 is 16 amino acids. CDR3 in amino acids: CASSRLAGGSRDTQYF. CDR3 DNA: TGCGCCAGCAGCCGTCTTGCGGGGGGGTCCAGGGATACGCAGTATTTT.

The chain couples TRBV4-2 to TRBJ1-3, with 7 bases identical to TRBD1. This CDR3 has 16 residues. The junction had 7 bases not matched to a gene; V was cut back by 1 base and J by 4 bases. In germline, CDR1 is LGHNA, CDR2 YNFKEQ. The CDR3 nucleotides read TGTGCCAGCAGCCAAGTCGGGCAGGGGGTAGGAAACACCATATATTTT. It codes for CASSQVGQGVGNTIYF.

The chain couples TRBV6-1 to TRBJ2-2; weak D call: TRBD1 (6 bases). CDR3 length: 17 amino acids. V shed 4 bases and J shed 1 base, with 16 bases lying between them. The V gene's germline CDR1 is MNHNS and CDR2 SASEGT. CDR3 loop: CASSVRRQGKNTGELFF. CDR3 sequence (DNA): TGTGCCAGCAGTGTTCGGCGGCAGGGGAAGAACACCGGGGAGCTGTTTTTT.

This clone was seen just once. The V gene is TRBV10-1, the J gene TRBJ2-1; possible D gene TRBD2, 6 bases. Looked up from germline, CDR1 is WNHNN and CDR2 is SYGVQD (reference sequence). The CDR3 is 14 amino acids. V was cut by 2 bases and J by 4 bases, with 9 bases left in between. This CDR3 reads CASSEGTLYNEQFF. As DNA, the CDR3 is TGCGCCAGCAGTGAGGGGACTTTATACAATGAGCAGTTCTTC.

The chain joins TRBV4-1 to TRBJ1-2; the D is unclear. The CDR3 totals 15 residues. V gave up 0 bases and J gave up 8 bases, with 16 bases separating them. Germline V gene lookup returns CDR1 MGHRA and CDR2 YSYEKL. The CDR3 loop is CASSQESLRGQGYTF. The CDR3 nucleotides are TGCGCCAGCAGCCAAGAGAGTTTAAGAGGCCAAGGCTACACCTTC.

This clone turned up a few times. CDR3 bases: TGTGCCAGCTCACCAAGGACTAGCTCCTACAATGAGCAGTTCTTC. Amino acids: CASSPRTSSYNEQFF. The V call is TRBV18, the J call TRBJ2-1; TRBD2 aligns across 7 bases. J was trimmed by 0 bases and V by 2 bases; bases with no gene match: 1. The CDR3 loop spans 15 amino acids. From germline, CDR1 is KGHSH and CDR2 LQKENI.

The chain links TRBV10-3 to TRBJ2-7, with 9 bases that match TRBD2. J lost 7 bases, V lost 7 bases, and 11 bases had no gene match. The V gene's germline CDR1 is ENHRY and CDR2 SYGVKD. The CDR3 is 14 amino acids. CDR3 nucleotide sequence: TGTGCCATCACCGCCGCACTAGCGGGTCGAGAGCAGTACTTC. The encoded protein is CAITAALAGREQYF.

This chain connects TRBV28 to TRBJ1-1; D remains unclear. Germline-derived CDR1 and CDR2 are MDHEN and SYDVKM. With 3 bases removed from V and 4 bases from J, the gap between germline ends came to 12 bases. The CDR3 has 14 residues. In DNA, the CDR3 is TGTGCCAGCAGTTTCCAAGTTCCCACCACTGAAGCTTTCTTT. It encodes CASSFQVPTTEAFF.

This chain links TRBV5-4 with TRBJ2-3, with a tentative D call TRBD2 (5 bases). The CDR3 contains 15 residues. In germline, CDR1 is SGHNT, CDR2 YYREEE (reference sequence). Trimming removed 0 bases at V and 1 base at J, with 9 bases between. CDR3 nucleotide sequence: TGTGCCAGCAGCTTGGACTCCGGGGGCACAGATACGCAGTATTTT. It translates to CASSLDSGGTDTQYF.

The rearrangement joins TRBV2 to TRBJ2-2, with TRBD2 as a possible D gene (5 bases). This CDR3 has 14 residues. CDR1 is SNHLY and CDR2 is FYNNEI in the germline V gene. V was pared by 4 bases and J by 4 bases, with 10 bases between. In nucleotides, the CDR3 is TGTGCCAGCAGTGGGATACGGGGCACCGGGGAGCTGTTTTTT. Protein: CASSGIRGTGELFF.

This chain uses TRBV6-1 with TRBJ2-7; no clear D gene. Germline CDR1 reads MNHNS; CDR2 reads SASEGT. The CDR3 loop spans 11 amino acids. The V end was cut by 3 bases, the J end by 5 bases, with 5 bases between. CDR3 sequence reads: CASSDRDEQYF. CDR3 nucleotides: TGTGCCAGCAGTGACCGGGACGAGCAGTACTTC.